The entry that follows covers one T cell receptor (beta chain) sequence. Its antigen is not identified. The data were obtained in a study of somatic mutations in cytotoxic T cells in rheumatoid arthritis. Study-wide background: Including V beta1+ cells that were sequenced for TCRB, some T-cell populations stained with V beta antibodies were flow-sorted at nearly 100% purity.

Study-level results: It was found that CD8+ T-cell clonality in rheumatoid arthritis patients did not differ significantly from that in age-matched healthy controls.

The investigators isolated CD4+ and CD8+ cells by positive magnetic bead selection and checked their purity by flow cytometry. V lost 8 bases and J lost 2; bases outside the gene matches: 13. The CDR3 runs 16 residues. Germline assignment: CDR1 MNHEY and CDR2 SMNVEV (reference sequence). Authors' methods: There were rare matches between patient CD8+ clones larger than 1% and published virus-specific TCRB sequences. Produced via immunoSEQ multiplex PCR; TCRdb's table is partial and in-frame only. That table furnishes V, J and clone size, whereas the DNA furnished D and trimming. The sample lists under 12,000 clones; 70% to 85% were seen once.

The chain is built from TRBV27 and TRBJ2-3, with TRBD2 matching 7 bases. The sequence came from a woman aged 55-69 years with rheumatoid arthritis. Sequencing input: CD8+ T cells sorted from blood. The CDR3 loop is CASSALLAEATDTQYF. The CDR3 region has the DNA TGTGCCAGCTCCGCCCTCCTAGCGGAGGCCACAGATACGCAGTATTTT.